The present T cell receptor beta chain was sequenced within a study of Graves' ophthalmopathy and Graves' hyperthyroidism. This clonotype showed up just a few times. RNA transcripts were the template, and TCR beta CDR3 regions were amplified from them. The authors performed first-round RT-PCR with HTBI primers and then a second-round multiplex PCR. In TCRdb, the multiplex PCR reads were re-called with MiXCR into one record per CDR3 protein. Of around 1,000,000 distinct CDR3 sequences listed, about 35% are singletons. Excluded were patients with other autoimmune diseases, uncontrolled infections, pregnancy or lactation. Between the trimmed V and J ends, which lost 6 bases and 2 bases, there was a span of 8 bases. The CDR3 totals 13 residues. Germline CDR1 reads MGHDK; CDR2 reads SYGVNS.

The J gene is TRBJ2-1, the V gene TRBV25-1; perhaps TRBD2 as D (5 bases). The specimen was peripheral blood or thyroid tissue (not recorded which). The clonotype originates from an adult man with Graves' hyperthyroidism. This chain's CDR3 is CASSAGTYNEQFF. The CDR3, as DNA: TGTGCCAGCAGCGCCGGGACCTACAATGAGCAGTTCTTC.